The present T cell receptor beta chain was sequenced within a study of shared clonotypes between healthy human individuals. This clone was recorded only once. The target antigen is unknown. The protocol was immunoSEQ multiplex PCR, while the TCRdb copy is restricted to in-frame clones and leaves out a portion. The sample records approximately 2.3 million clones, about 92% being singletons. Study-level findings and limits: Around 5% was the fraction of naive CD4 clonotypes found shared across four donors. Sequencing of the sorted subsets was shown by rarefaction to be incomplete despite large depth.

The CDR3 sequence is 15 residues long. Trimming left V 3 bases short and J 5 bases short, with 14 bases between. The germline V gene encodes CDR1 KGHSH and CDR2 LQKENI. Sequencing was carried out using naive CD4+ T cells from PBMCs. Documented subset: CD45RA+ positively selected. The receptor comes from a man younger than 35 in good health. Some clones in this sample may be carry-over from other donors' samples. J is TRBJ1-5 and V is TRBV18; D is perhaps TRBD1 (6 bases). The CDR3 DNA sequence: TGTGCCAGCTCACCTACGGTCAGGGGCCATCAGCCCCAGCATTTT. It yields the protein CASSPTVRGHQPQHF.